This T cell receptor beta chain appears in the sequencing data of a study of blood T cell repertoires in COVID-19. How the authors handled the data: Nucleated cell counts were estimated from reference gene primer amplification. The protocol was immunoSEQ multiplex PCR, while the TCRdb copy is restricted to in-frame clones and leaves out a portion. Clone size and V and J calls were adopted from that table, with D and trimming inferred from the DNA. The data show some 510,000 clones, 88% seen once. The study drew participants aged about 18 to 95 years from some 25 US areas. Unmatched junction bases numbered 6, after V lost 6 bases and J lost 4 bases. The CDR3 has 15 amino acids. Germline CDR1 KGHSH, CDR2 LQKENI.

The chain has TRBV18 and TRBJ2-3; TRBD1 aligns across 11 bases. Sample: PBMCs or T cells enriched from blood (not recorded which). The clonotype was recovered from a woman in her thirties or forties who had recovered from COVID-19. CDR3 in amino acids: CASSTGGQGADTQYF. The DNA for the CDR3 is TGTGCCAGCTCCACCGGGGGACAGGGGGCAGATACGCAGTATTTT.